This entry lists 10 T cell receptor beta chains sequenced from one sample in a study of blood T cell repertoires in COVID-19. Some clones are missing from TCRdb's copy, which holds only in-frame ones; the method was immunoSEQ multiplex PCR. The sample contains about 100,000 clones, 91% of which appear only once. The sample comprised peripheral blood. These receptors were obtained from a human donor in a cohort sampled during active COVID-19.

This clone was seen just once. The V gene is TRBV27, the J gene TRBJ1-2; 9 bases align to TRBD1. This CDR3 contains 14 residues. V lost 6 bases and J lost 5; bases outside the gene matches: 7. Germline V gene data show CDR1 as MNHEY and CDR2 as SMNVEV (reference sequence). The CDR3 reads CASRYRGRGYGYTF. The CDR3 nucleotides are TGTGCCAGCAGATACAGGGGGCGAGGATATGGCTACACCTTC.

This clone turned up a few times. The V gene is TRBV4-1, the J gene TRBJ1-1; the match to TRBD1 covers 10 bases. The CDR3 extends over 15 amino acids. Germline V gene sequence: CDR1 MGHRA, CDR2 YSYEKL. Losses at the gene ends were 3 bases for V and 5 bases for J; bases not matched to a gene: 6. CDR3 DNA sequence: TGCGCCAGCAGCCACCCGGGACAGGGGAAAACTGAAGCTTTCTTT. Protein: CASSHPGQGKTEAFF.

V is TRBV19 and J is TRBJ2-3; the match to TRBD2 covers 14 bases. Per germline, CDR1 LNHDA and CDR2 SQIVND (reference sequence). The CDR3 spans 16 residues. After removal of 5 bases from V and 5 bases from J, the junction contained 6 bases not matched to a gene. CDR3 amino acids: CASSPRLAGGGDTQYF. CDR3 in DNA: TGTGCCAGTAGTCCTCGACTAGCGGGAGGGGGAGATACGCAGTATTTT.

The gene calls are TRBV7-9 and TRBJ1-3; D perhaps matches TRBD1 (6 bases). Trimming cost V 4 bases and J 0 bases, with 13 bases left between them. The germline V gene has CDR1 SEHNR and CDR2 FQNEAQ (reference sequence). This CDR3 spans 16 amino acids. As DNA, the CDR3 is TGTGCCAGCAGCTCCCCCTGGACAGTCTCTGGAAACACCATATATTTT. Amino acid sequence: CASSSPWTVSGNTIYF.

The rearrangement joins TRBV10-3 to TRBJ2-7, with D possibly being TRBD1 (6 bases). This CDR3 spans 14 amino acids. Trimming shortened V by 4 bases and J by 1 base, and 11 bases separated the two germline ends. Germline CDR1 ENHRY, CDR2 SYGVKD. The CDR3 DNA is TGTGCCATCAGTGGGGGGCGCGGTTCCTACGAGCAGTACTTC. Translation gives CAISGGRGSYEQYF.

The chain combines TRBV29-1 with TRBJ2-1, with D hard to call. Germline V lookup: CDR1 SQVTM, CDR2 ANQGSEA. This CDR3 has 15 residues. Between the trimmed V and J ends, which lost 3 bases and 3 bases, there was a span of 15 bases. The CDR3 DNA follows: TGCAGCGTTGAGTTTACCGGCGACTTCTACAATGAGCAGTTCTTC. Its translation: CSVEFTGDFYNEQFF.

The chain recombines TRBV9 with TRBJ2-1; D remains unclear. The germline V and J ends were trimmed by 4 bases and 7 bases, with 12 bases remaining between them. CDR1 and CDR2 from the germline V gene are SGDLS and YYNGEE. This CDR3 spans 13 amino acids. The CDR3 DNA reads TGTGCCAGCAGCCCCGTCTCCCGGAATGAGCAGTTCTTC. Encoded protein: CASSPVSRNEQFF.

The chain recombines TRBV10-3 with TRBJ1-1; TRBD1 matches at 8 bases. The CDR3 extends over 15 amino acids. With 3 bases clipped from V and 5 bases from J, the junction kept 8 bases outside the gene matches. CDR1 and CDR2 from the germline V gene are ENHRY and SYGVKD. This CDR3 reads CAISDPITGGTEAFF. CDR3 nucleotide sequence: TGTGCCATCAGTGACCCCATTACAGGGGGGACTGAAGCTTTCTTT.

The V gene is TRBV10-1, the J gene TRBJ1-1; D is uncertain. Trimming removed 2 bases at V and 0 bases at J, with 7 bases between. Looked up from germline, CDR1 is WNHNN and CDR2 is SYGVQD (reference sequence). The CDR3 consists of 14 residues. This CDR3 reads CASSEGRMNTEAFF. CDR3 bases: TGCGCCAGCAGTGAGGGCAGGATGAACACTGAAGCTTTCTTT.

This chain uses TRBV27 with TRBJ1-5; TRBD1 might be the D (5 bases). With 0 bases removed from V and 11 bases from J, the gap between germline ends came to 20 bases. This CDR3 has 16 residues. Germline loops: CDR1 MNHEY, CDR2 SMNVEV (reference sequence). The CDR3 here is CASSLSFTGWIDTQHF. Here the CDR3 DNA reads TGTGCCAGCAGTTTATCTTTCACAGGTTGGATTGATACCCAGCATTTT.